A selection of T cell receptor beta chains follows, all from one sample in a study of identical twins. Each CDR3 protein is one row after TCRdb ran MiXCR on the 5' RACE reads. The profile shows approximately 500,000 distinct CDR3 sequences, 20% to 25% of them singletons. These data were also filed under a second study, of T cells expressing NK-cell markers.

Material for sequencing was CD4+ T cells sorted from blood. The receptors here all came from a woman in her late teens or twenties in good health. CDR3s include the opening cysteine and the closing phenylalanine or tryptophan. A D gene is named only where the DNA matches it firmly. Some rows mark clone size as missing; the rest say once, few, many or name a class of expanded clone.

length	size	V	J	D	CDR3	DNA
16	-	TRBV9	TRBJ2-7	-	CASSVDRGSGLYEQYF	TGTGCCAGCAGCGTAGATAGGGGTAGCGGACTCTACGAGCAGTACTTC
21	-	TRBV4-1	TRBJ2-4	TRBD2	CASSQDPGLAGIRGAKNIQYF	TGCGCCAGCAGCCAAGATCCGGGACTAGCGGGGATACGAGGCGCCAAAAACATTCAGTACTTC
18	many	TRBV5-1	TRBJ2-1	TRBD2	CASSPGLAGPDSYNEQFF	TGCGCCAGCAGCCCGGGACTAGCGGGTCCAGACTCCTACAATGAGCAGTTCTTC
17	few	TRBV4-2	TRBJ2-1	TRBD2	CASSQGVSGGDWNEQFF	TGTGCCAGCAGCCAAGGGGTTAGCGGGGGGGATTGGAATGAGCAGTTCTTC
15	-	TRBV4-2	TRBJ2-3	-	CASSQAVPSTDTQYF	TGTGCCAGCAGCCAAGCGGTCCCGAGCACAGATACGCAGTATTTT
17	-	TRBV21-1	TRBJ2-6	-	CASTQRGSIAGANILTF	TGTGCCAGCACCCAGCGGGGCAGTATCGCTGGGGCCAACATCCTGACTTTC
13	-	TRBV20-1	TRBJ1-1	-	CSALDTGTLEAFF	TGCAGTGCTCTGGATACAGGGACCCTTGAAGCTTTCTTT
13	-	TRBV20-1	TRBJ2-3	TRBD1	CSATRTGVDTQYF	TGCAGTGCCACCCGAACAGGGGTGGATACGCAGTATTTT
14	many	TRBV5-1	TRBJ1-1	TRBD1	CASRDRGSPTEAFF	TGCGCCAGCAGGGACAGGGGGTCGCCCACTGAAGCTTTCTTT
16	few	TRBV19	TRBJ2-1	TRBD2	CASSIPGTSGRVGKFF	TGTGCCAGTAGTATCCCAGGGACTAGCGGGAGGGTTGGGAAGTTCTTC
13	-	TRBV20-1	TRBJ1-3	TRBD1	CSAKPQGGNTIYF	TGCAGTGCTAAGCCACAGGGGGGAAACACCATATATTTT